Reported below is one T cell receptor (beta chain). The antigen is not known. The source of the sample is a study of OX40 agonist ivuxolimab in advanced cancers. The data were produced by immunoSEQ multiplex PCR, yet TCRdb's version contains in-frame clones alone and is incomplete. Found here are tens of thousands of clones, about 84% of them singletons; the top ten hold approximately 10%. Broader study findings: Clonal expansion was seen in CD4+ and CD8+ blood T cells by week 6 at 0.1 to 3.0 mg/kg.

This TCR was sampled from an adult with an advanced solid tumor such as melanoma, head and neck, liver or kidney cancer. The sample in question was CD4+ or CD8+ T cells sorted from blood, obtained in a trial of the OX40 agonist ivuxolimab.

This CDR3 is CASRAAPNTGELFF. The CDR3 coding sequence is TGTGCCAGTAGGGCTGCCCCGAACACCGGGGAGCTGTTTTTT. The V and J genes are TRBV19 and TRBJ2-2; unclear D gene. The CDR3 is 14 residues long. Germline V lookup: CDR1 LNHDA, CDR2 SQIVND (reference sequence). Trimming removed 6 bases from V and 0 bases from J, with 8 bases in between.